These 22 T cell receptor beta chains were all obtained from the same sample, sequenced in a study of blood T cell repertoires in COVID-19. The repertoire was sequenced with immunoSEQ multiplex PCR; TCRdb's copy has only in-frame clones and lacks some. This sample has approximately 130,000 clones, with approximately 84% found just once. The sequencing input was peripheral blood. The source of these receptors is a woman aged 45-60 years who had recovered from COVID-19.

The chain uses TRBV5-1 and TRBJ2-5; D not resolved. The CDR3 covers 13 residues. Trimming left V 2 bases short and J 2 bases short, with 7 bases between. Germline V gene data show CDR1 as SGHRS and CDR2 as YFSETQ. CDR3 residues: CASSFRVQETQYF. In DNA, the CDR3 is TGCGCCAGCAGCTTCCGAGTACAAGAGACCCAGTACTTC.

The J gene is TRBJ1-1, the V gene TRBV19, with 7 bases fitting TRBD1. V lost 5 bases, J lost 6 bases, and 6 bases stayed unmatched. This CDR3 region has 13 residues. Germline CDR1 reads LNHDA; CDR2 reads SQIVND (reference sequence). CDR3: CASSLRGLAEAFF. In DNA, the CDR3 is TGTGCCAGTAGTTTAAGGGGGCTCGCTGAAGCTTTCTTT.

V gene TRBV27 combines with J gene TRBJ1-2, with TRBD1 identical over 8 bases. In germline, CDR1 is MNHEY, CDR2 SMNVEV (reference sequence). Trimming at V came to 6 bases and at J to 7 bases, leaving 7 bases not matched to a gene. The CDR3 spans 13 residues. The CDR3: CASSFGQGSGYTF. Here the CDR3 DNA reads TGTGCCAGCAGCTTCGGACAGGGTAGTGGCTACACCTTC.

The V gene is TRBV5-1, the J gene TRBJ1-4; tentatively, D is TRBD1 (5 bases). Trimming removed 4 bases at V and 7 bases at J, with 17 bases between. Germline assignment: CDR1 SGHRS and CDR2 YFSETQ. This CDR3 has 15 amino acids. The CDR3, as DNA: TGCGCCAGCAGCGGGCAGGGTAGCTACGGTGAAAAACTGTTTTTT. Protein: CASSGQGSYGEKLFF.

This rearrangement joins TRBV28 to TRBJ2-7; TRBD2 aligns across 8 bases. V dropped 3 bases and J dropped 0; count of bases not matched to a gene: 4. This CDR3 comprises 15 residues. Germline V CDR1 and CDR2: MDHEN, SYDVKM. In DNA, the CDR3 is TGTGCCAGCAGTTTGAATCTAGCGGGCTCCTACGAGCAGTACTTC. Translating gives CASSLNLAGSYEQYF.

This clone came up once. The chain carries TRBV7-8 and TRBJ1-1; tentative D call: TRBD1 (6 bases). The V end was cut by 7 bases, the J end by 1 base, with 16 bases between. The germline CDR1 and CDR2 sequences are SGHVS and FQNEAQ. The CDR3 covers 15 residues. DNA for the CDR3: TGTGCCAGCAAGACGTTGGGGGCAGGGAACACTGAAGCTTTCTTT. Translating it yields CASKTLGAGNTEAFF.

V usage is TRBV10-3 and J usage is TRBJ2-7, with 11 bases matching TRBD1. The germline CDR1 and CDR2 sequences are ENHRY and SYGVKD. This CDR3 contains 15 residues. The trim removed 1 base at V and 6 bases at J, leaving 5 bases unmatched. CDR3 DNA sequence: TGTGCCATCAGTGAGTTCGGACAGGGGGCTATCGAGCAGTACTTC. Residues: CAISEFGQGAIEQYF.

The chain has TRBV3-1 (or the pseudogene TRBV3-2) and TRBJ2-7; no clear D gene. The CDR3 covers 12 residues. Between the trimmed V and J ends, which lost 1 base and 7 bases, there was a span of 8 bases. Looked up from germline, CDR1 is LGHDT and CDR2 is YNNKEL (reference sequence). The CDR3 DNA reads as TGTGCCAGCAGCCAAGCCAGTGATGAGCAGTACTTC. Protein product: CASSQASDEQYF.

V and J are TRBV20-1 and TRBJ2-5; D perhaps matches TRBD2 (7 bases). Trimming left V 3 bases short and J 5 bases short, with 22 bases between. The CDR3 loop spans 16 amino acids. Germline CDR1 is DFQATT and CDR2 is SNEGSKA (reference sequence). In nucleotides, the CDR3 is TGCAGTGCTAGTCCTCCAGGAGGGGGGGCACGCGAGACCCAGTACTTC. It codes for CSASPPGGGARETQYF.

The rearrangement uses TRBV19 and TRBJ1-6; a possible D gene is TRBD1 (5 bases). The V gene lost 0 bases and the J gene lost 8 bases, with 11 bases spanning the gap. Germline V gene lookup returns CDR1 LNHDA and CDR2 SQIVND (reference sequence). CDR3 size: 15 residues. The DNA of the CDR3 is TGTGCCAGTAGTATAGATTGGGGGGAGGATTCACCCCTCCACTTT. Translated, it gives CASSIDWGEDSPLHF. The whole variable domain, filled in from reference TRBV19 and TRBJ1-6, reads DGGITQSPKYLFRKEGQNVTLSCEQNLNHDAMYWYRQDPGQGLRLIYYSQIVNDFQKGDIAEGYSVSREKKESFPLTVTSAQKNPTAFYLCASSIDWGEDSPLHFGNGTRLTVT.

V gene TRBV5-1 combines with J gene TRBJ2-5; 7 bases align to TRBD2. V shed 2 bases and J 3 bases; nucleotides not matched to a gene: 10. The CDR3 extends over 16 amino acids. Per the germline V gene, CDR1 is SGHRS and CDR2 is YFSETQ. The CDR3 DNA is TGCGCCAGCAGCTTCGGCCCACCAGCGGGGAAAGAGACCCAGTACTTC. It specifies CASSFGPPAGKETQYF.

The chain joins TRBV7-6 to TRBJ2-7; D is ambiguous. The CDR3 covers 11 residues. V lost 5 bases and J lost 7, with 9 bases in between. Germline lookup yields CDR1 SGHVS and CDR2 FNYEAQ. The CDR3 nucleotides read TGTGCCAGCAGCCCCGGGTGGGAGCAGTACTTC. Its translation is CASSPGWEQYF.

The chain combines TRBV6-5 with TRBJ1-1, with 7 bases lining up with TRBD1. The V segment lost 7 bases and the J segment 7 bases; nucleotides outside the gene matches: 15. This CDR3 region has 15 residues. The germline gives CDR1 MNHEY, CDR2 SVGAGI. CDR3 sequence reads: CASTHHNTGQLEAFF. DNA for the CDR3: TGTGCCAGCACCCATCACAACACGGGACAGCTTGAAGCTTTCTTT.

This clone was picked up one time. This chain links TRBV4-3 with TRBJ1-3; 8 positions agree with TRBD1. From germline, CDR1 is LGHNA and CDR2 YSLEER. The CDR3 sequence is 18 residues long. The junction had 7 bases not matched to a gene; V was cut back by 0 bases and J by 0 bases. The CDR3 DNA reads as TGCGCCAGCAGCCAAGATTTTGGGACAGGAAACTCTGGAAACACCATATATTTT. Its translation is CASSQDFGTGNSGNTIYF.

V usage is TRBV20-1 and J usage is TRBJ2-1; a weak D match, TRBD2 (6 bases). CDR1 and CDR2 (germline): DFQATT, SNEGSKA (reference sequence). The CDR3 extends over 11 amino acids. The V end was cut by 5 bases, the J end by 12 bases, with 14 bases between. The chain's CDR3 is CSADREYGQFF. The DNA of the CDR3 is TGCAGTGCTGACCGGGAGTATGGGCAGTTCTTC.

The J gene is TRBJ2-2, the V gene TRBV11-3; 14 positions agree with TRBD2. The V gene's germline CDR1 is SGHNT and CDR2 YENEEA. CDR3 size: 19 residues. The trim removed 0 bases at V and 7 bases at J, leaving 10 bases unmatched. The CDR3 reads CASSLDALGTSGSNGELFF. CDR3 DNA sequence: TGTGCCAGCAGCTTAGACGCGCTTGGGACTAGCGGGAGTAACGGGGAGCTGTTTTTT.

The CDR3 coding sequence is TGTGCCAGCAGCTTAGTCGGTAGCGGGGGCCTCAATGAGCAGTTCTTC. It yields the protein CASSLVGSGGLNEQFF. The rearrangement uses TRBV11-2 and TRBJ2-1, with TRBD2 identical over 9 bases. Losses at the gene ends were 1 base for V and 6 bases for J; bases not matched to a gene: 7. Germline V gene lookup returns CDR1 SGHAT and CDR2 FQNNGV. The CDR3 spans 16 residues.

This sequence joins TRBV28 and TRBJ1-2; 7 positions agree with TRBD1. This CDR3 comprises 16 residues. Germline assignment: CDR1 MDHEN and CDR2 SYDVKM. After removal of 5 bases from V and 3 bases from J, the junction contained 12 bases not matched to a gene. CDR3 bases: TGTGCCAGCAGTCTTGGGAACCGGGACAGCTACTATGGCTACACCTTC. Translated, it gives CASSLGNRDSYYGYTF.

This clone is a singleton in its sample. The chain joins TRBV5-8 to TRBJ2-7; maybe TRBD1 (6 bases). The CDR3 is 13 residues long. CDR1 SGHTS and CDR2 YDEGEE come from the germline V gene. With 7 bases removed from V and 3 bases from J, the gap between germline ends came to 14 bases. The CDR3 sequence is CASSPRQVYEQYF. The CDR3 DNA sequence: TGTGCCAGCTCCCCAAGACAGGTCTACGAGCAGTACTTC.

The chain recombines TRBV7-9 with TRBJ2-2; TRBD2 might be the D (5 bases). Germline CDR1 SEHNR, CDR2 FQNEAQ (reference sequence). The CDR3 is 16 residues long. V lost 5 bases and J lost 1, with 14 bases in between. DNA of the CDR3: TGTGCCAGCAGCCGAGGTCCGGGAATGAACACCGGGGAGCTGTTTTTT. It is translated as CASSRGPGMNTGELFF.

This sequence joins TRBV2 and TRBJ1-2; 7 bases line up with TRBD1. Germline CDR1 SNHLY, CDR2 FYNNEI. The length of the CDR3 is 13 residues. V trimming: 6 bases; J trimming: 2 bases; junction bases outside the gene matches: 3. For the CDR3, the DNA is TGTGCCAGCAGCCGGGACAGCAACTATGGCTACACCTTC. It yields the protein CASSRDSNYGYTF.

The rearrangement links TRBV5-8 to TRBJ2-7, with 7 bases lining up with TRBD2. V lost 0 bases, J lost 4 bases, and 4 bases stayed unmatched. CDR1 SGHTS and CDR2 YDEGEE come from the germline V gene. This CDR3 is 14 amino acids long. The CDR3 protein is CASSLVTGGYEQYF. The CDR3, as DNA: TGTGCCAGCAGCTTGGTTACGGGGGGTTACGAGCAGTACTTC.